Listed below are T cell receptor beta chains from one sample, sequenced in a study of fetal regulatory T cell absence and autoimmunity. Sequencing was performed with immunoSEQ multiplex PCR; in TCRdb, only in-frame clones are kept and a portion is missing. In the table there are some 50,000 clones, 70% to 85% of which are singletons. Sequencing input: cord blood. These receptor sequences come from a newborn boy with IPEX syndrome. Both conserved end residues are trimmed from each CDR3. D genes are given only for firm matches.

-	TRBV7-6	TRBJ1-5	ASSFWVVNQPQH
-	TRBV27	TRBJ2-7	ASSFYGGGLDEQY
TRBD1	TRBV25-1	TRBJ1-5	ASSELGTGVQPQH
TRBD2	TRBV18	TRBJ2-7	ASSDDRVGTRVYEQY
-	TRBV20-1	TRBJ2-5	SASRVETQY
-	TRBV6-1	TRBJ2-7	ASSEGPVNYEQY
TRBD2	TRBV10-1	TRBJ2-7	ASPGMAGGSLGEQY
TRBD2	TRBV5-4	TRBJ2-3	ASSLPASGRVNTQY
-	TRBV4-1	TRBJ2-1	ASSQVHGSYNEQF
-	TRBV6-6	TRBJ1-2	ASSYPGNYGYT
TRBD2	TRBV27	TRBJ2-2	ASSFLPAGGLTGELF
-	TRBV5-4	TRBJ2-3	ASSWTGTDTQY
-	TRBV30	TRBJ2-7	AWSVDTNEQY
-	TRBV5-6	TRBJ2-1	ASSDYNEQF
TRBD2	TRBV4-3	TRBJ2-5	ASSQRLTSGGQETQY
TRBD2	TRBV4-2	TRBJ2-7	ASSQLAAHAYEQY
TRBD2	TRBV5-5	TRBJ2-3	ASSLGLARVSGDTQY
-	TRBV1	TRBJ2-2	TFSRWGRGRGTGELF
-	TRBV6-5	TRBJ1-1	ASSYKGRNTEAF
TRBD2	TRBV5-5	TRBJ2-3	ASSLVRRLAGTGDTQY
-	TRBV10-3	TRBJ1-1	AISALDRTEAF
-	TRBV11-2	TRBJ2-1	ASSFPTAENEQF
-	TRBV5-1	TRBJ2-5	ASRGAETQY
-	TRBV7-5	TRBJ2-7	ARSQSYEQY
TRBD1	TRBV6-1	TRBJ2-4	AISESPGTGAKNIQY
-	TRBV19	TRBJ2-7	ASSINGFYEQY
TRBD2	TRBV5-1	TRBJ2-3	ASSLSGLAGSTDTQY
TRBD1	TRBV6-6	TRBJ2-5	ASSYPRGQGETQY
TRBD2	TRBV27	TRBJ2-7	ASSPTSANSYEQY
-	TRBV10-3	TRBJ2-7	AISERSYEQY
TRBD1	TRBV19	TRBJ1-2	ASRQGTNYGYT
TRBD1	TRBV7-9	TRBJ2-7	ASSLFRDRGREQY
-	TRBV6-5	TRBJ1-4	ASSYSDRPTNEKLF
-	TRBV29-1	TRBJ2-5	SVGAGSKTQY
TRBD2	TRBV11-3	TRBJ2-3	ASSSRGGGTDTQY
-	TRBV5-4	TRBJ2-5	ASSARVGGETQY
-	TRBV9	TRBJ2-1	ASSVGGRGAYNEQF
TRBD1	TRBV11-3	TRBJ1-5	ASSPRQGSQPQH
-	TRBV15	TRBJ1-3	ATSRDRGLSSGNTIY
-	TRBV6-6	TRBJ1-2	ASRQIGGYGYT
-	TRBV5-4	TRBJ1-2	ASSLVHYGYT
-	TRBV9	TRBJ1-1	ASSPLTAMNTEAF
-	TRBV6-5	TRBJ1-2	ASSLGRYYGYT
-	TRBV7-8	TRBJ1-1	ASSLVYQATEAF
-	TRBV11-2	TRBJ2-1	ASSLAGRVSEQF
-	TRBV10-3	TRBJ1-1	AISETGNTEAF
-	TRBV9	TRBJ2-5	ASSVVGGAPGETQY
TRBD2	TRBV2	TRBJ2-1	ATTGTSGFPSYNEQF
TRBD1	TRBV19	TRBJ1-2	ASGDSLAYGYT
TRBD1	TRBV19	TRBJ1-1	ASSIQGATEAF
TRBD1	TRBV27	TRBJ1-1	ASCRPGTGCTEAF
TRBD2	TRBV4-1	TRBJ2-7	ASSHRSGSSSYEQY
TRBD2	TRBV2	TRBJ2-3	ASRTSGGARGTQY
-	TRBV4-2	TRBJ2-7	ASSQDPTGPYEQY
-	TRBV6-5	TRBJ1-5	ASSLGLEVQPQH
-	TRBV30	TRBJ2-5	AWSVRLETQY
TRBD1	TRBV12-5	TRBJ2-7	ASGLGQGYEQY
TRBD1	TRBV7-9	TRBJ2-7	ASSHRTGGSSSYEQY
TRBD1	TRBV19	TRBJ1-2	ASSRTGNYGYT